One and the same sample provided the 4 T cell receptor beta chains below, sequenced in a study of blood T cell repertoires in COVID-19. The protocol was immunoSEQ multiplex PCR, while the TCRdb copy is restricted to in-frame clones and leaves out a portion. The profile shows about 97,000 clones, around 87% of them singletons. Sequenced sample: peripheral blood. Source of these receptors: a human donor in a cohort sampled during active COVID-19.

The chain uses TRBV7-9 and TRBJ2-1; 14 nucleotides align to TRBD2. The CDR3 has 16 amino acids. The V gene end was trimmed by 5 bases and the J gene end by 8 bases; junction bases not matched to a gene: 8. Germline-derived CDR1 and CDR2 are SEHNR and FQNEAQ (reference sequence). CDR3 residues: CASSRGTSGRTDEQFF. CDR3 in DNA: TGTGCCAGCAGCCGGGGGACTAGCGGGAGAACAGATGAGCAGTTCTTC.

The J gene is TRBJ1-5, the V gene TRBV27; D may be TRBD1 (6 bases). CDR3 length: 16 residues. The ends were cut back, 4 bases at V and 6 bases at J, with 19 bases in the middle. Germline CDR1 reads MNHEY; CDR2 reads SMNVEV (reference sequence). For the CDR3, the DNA is TGTGCCAGCAGTTCTCTCAGGGGAACCGCGGGTCAGCCCCAGCATTTT. It codes for CASSSLRGTAGQPQHF.

The chain employs TRBV7-3 and TRBJ2-1; 9 bases agree with TRBD1. The trim removed 5 bases at V and 4 bases at J, leaving 6 bases unmatched. CDR1 SGHTA and CDR2 FQGTGA come from the germline V gene. The CDR3 totals 15 residues. The CDR3 sequence is CASSLAGQGYNEQFF. The DNA for the CDR3 is TGTGCCAGCAGCCTGGCGGGACAGGGTTACAATGAGCAGTTCTTC. The entire variable domain, with the rest obtained from reference TRBV7-3 and TRBJ2-1, is as follows: GAGVSQTPSNKVTEKGKYVELRCDPISGHTALYWYRQSLGQGPEFLIYFQGTGAADDSGLPNDRFFAVRPEGSVSTLKIQRTERGDSAVYLCASSLAGQGYNEQFFGPGTRLTVL.

This clone was counted once. The V call is TRBV6-2 or TRBV6-3, the J call TRBJ2-2, with no clear D. Trimming took off 5 bases at V and 11 bases at J, with 12 bases between the two ends. Germline CDR1 and CDR2: MNHEY and SVGEGT. This CDR3 region has 12 residues. Here the CDR3 reads CASSVSVRELFF. The DNA of the CDR3 is TGTGCCAGCAGTGTCAGCGTACGAGAGCTGTTTTTT.